This T cell receptor (beta chain) was sequenced during a study of cytomegalovirus exposure and HLA in healthy donors. General observations from the study: Later analysis showed TCR association rates varying by HLA locus, highest for DRB1 and lowest for HLA-C. A later analysis linked a missense DCLRE1C variant to TCR beta V- and J-gene trimming. A later analysis found that most CMV-associated TCR beta chains appeared HLA-restricted.

Concerning this clone: The antigen remains unidentified.

PCR primers comprised 60 Vbeta and 13 Jbeta primers. Assay: immunoSEQ multiplex PCR; the TCRdb copy retains only in-frame clones and omits some. The profile covers over 150,000 clones, with about 80% appearing a single time and roughly 3.7% taken by the ten largest. After removal of 0 bases from V and 1 base from J, the junction contained 14 bases not matched to a gene. CDR3 length: 19 residues. From germline, CDR1 is LNHNV and CDR2 YYDKDF (reference sequence). V is TRBV15 and J is TRBJ2-7, with TRBD2 identical over 8 bases. Sequencing was performed on PBMCs. This clonotype was sampled from a young man in good health and CMV-seropositive. The CDR3 protein is CATSRDLIGSGTRSYEQYF. CDR3 coding DNA: TGTGCCACCAGCAGAGATCTGATTGGGTCCGGGACTAGATCCTACGAGCAGTACTTC.